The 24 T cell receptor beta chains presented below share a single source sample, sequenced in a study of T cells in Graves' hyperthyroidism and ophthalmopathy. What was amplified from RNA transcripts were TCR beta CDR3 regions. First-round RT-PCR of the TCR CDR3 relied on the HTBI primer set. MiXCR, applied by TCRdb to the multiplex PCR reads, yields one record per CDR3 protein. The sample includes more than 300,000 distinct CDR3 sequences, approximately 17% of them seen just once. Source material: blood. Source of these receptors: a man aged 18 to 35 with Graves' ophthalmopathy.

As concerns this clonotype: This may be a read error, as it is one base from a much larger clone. For the CDR3, the DNA is TGCAGTGCTAGAATAGGCGGGAAGGTAAATGAGCAGTTCTTC. Translating it yields CSARIGGKVNEQFF. The rearrangement uses TRBV20-1 and TRBJ2-1; possible D gene TRBD2, 6 bases. V was pared by 2 bases and J by 7 bases, with 15 bases between. The CDR3 is 14 residues long. Per the germline V gene, CDR1 is DFQATT and CDR2 is SNEGSKA (reference sequence).

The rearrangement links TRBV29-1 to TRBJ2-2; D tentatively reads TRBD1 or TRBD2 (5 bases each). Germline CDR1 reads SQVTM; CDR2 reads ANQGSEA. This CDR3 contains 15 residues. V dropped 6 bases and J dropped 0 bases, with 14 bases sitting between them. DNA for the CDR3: TGCAGCGTGGGGGACGGCTTGTCGAACACCGGGGAGCTGTTTTTT. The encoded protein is CSVGDGLSNTGELFF.

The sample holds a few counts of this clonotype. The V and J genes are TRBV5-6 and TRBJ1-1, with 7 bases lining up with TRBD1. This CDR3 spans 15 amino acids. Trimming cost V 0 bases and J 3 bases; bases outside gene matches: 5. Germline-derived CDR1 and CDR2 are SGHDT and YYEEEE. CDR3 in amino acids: CASSLADREYTEAFF. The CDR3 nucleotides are TGTGCCAGCAGCTTGGCCGACAGGGAATACACTGAAGCTTTCTTT.

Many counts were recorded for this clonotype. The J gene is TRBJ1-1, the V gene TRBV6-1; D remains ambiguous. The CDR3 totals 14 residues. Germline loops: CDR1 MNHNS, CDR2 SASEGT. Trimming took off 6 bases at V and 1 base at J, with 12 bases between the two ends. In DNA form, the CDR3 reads TGTGCCAGCAGCCGGGTCCCTGGGAACACTGAAGCTTTCTTT. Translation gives CASSRVPGNTEAFF.

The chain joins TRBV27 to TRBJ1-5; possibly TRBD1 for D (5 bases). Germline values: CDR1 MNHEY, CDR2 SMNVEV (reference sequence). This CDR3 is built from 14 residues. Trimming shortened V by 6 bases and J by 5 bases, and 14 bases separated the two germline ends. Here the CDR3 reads CASSRAGEDQPQHF. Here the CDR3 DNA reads TGTGCCAGCAGCCGGGCGGGGGAGGATCAGCCCCAGCATTTT.

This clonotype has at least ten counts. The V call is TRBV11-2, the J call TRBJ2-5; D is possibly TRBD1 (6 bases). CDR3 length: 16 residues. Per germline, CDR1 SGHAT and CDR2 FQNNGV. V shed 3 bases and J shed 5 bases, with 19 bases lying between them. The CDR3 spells CASSLDDRSQRETQYF. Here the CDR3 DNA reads TGTGCCAGCAGCTTGGATGACAGGTCGCAGCGGGAGACCCAGTACTTC.

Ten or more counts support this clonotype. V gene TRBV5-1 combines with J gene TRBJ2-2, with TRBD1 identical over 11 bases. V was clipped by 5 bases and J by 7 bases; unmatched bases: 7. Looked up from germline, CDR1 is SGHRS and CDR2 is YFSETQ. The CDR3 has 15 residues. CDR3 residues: CASSFGQGADGELFF. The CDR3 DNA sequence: TGCGCCAGCAGTTTCGGACAGGGGGCGGACGGGGAGCTGTTTTTT.

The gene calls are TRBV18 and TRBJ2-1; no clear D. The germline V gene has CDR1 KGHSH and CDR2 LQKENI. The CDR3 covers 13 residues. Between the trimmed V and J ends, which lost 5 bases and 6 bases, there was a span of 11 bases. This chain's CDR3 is CASSAKSGNEQFF. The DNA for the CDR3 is TGTGCCAGCTCAGCAAAGTCGGGCAATGAGCAGTTCTTC.

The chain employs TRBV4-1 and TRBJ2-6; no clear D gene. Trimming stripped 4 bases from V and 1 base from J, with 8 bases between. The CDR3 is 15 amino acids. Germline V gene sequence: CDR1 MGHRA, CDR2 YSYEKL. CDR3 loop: CASSPTPSGANVLTF. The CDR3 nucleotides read TGCGCCAGCAGCCCTACCCCGTCTGGGGCCAACGTCCTGACTTTC.

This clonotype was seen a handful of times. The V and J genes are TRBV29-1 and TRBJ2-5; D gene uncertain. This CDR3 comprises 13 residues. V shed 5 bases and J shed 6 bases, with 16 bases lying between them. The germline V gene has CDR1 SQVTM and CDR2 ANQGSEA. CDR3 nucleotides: TGCAGCGTTTTCGAGCCCCCAGGAAAGACCCAGTACTTC. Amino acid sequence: CSVFEPPGKTQYF. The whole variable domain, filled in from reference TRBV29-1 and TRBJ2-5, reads SAVISQKPSRDICQRGTSLTIQCQVDSQVTMMFWYRQQPGQSLTLIATANQGSEATYESGFVIDKFPISRPNLTFSTLTVSNMSPEDSSIYLCSVFEPPGKTQYFGPGTRLLVL.

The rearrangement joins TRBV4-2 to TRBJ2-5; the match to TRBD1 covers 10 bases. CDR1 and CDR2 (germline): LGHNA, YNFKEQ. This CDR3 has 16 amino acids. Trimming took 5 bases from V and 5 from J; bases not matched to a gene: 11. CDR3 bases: TGTGCCAGCAGCTACCAGGCCGGGACAGGGGACGAGACCCAGTACTTC. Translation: CASSYQAGTGDETQYF.

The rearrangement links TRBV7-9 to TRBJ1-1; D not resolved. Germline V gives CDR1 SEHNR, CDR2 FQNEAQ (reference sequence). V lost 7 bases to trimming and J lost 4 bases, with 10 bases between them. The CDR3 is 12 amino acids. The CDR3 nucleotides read TGTGCCAGCACCTCGGCCGGCACTGAAGCTTTCTTT. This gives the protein CASTSAGTEAFF.

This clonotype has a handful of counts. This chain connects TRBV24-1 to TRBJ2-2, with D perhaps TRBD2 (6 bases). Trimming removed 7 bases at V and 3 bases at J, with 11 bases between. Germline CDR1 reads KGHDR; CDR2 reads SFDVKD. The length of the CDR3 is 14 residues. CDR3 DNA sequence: TGTGCCACCAGGTCAACGGGGGACACCGGGGAGCTGTTTTTT. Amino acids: CATRSTGDTGELFF.

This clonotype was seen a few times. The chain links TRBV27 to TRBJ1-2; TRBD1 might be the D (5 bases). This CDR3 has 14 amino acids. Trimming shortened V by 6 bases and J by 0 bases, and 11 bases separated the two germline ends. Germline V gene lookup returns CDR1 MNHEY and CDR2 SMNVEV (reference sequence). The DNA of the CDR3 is TGTGCCAGCAGGGGACCAAAAACTAACTATGGCTACACCTTC. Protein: CASRGPKTNYGYTF.

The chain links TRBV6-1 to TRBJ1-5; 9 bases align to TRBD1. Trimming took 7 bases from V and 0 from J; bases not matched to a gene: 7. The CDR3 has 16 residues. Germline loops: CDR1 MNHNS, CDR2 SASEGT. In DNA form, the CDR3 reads TGTGCCAGCACGGGACAGGGCATTTATAGCAATCAGCCCCAGCATTTT. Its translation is CASTGQGIYSNQPQHF.

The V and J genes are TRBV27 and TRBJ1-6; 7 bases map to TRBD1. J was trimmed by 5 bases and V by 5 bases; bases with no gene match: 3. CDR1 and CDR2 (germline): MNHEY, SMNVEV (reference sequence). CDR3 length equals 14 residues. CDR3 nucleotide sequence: TGTGCCAGCAGTCGACAGGGCCATAATTCACCCCTCCACTTT. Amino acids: CASSRQGHNSPLHF.

CDR3: CASSHSGGQGAPGYTF. The CDR3 DNA is TGTGCCAGTAGCCATAGCGGGGGACAGGGGGCGCCTGGCTACACCTTC. The chain carries TRBV19 and TRBJ1-2; TRBD1 agrees at 12 bases. Germline assignment: CDR1 LNHDA and CDR2 SQIVND (reference sequence). Unmatched junction bases numbered 12, after V lost 6 bases and J lost 7 bases. The CDR3 extends over 16 amino acids.

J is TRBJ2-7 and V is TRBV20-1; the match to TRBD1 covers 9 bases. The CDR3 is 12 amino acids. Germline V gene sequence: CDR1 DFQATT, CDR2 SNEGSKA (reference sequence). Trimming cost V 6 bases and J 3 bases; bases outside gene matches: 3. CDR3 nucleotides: TGCAGTGCACCGGGACAGGGCTACGAGCAGTACTTC. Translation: CSAPGQGYEQYF.

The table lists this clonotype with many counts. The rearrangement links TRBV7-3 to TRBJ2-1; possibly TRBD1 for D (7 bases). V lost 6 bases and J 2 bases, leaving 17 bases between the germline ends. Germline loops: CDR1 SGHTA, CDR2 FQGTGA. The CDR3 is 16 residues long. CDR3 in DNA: TGTGCCAGCAGTTCAGGGGGGTCGACTGCCTACAATGAGCAGTTCTTC. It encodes CASSSGGSTAYNEQFF.

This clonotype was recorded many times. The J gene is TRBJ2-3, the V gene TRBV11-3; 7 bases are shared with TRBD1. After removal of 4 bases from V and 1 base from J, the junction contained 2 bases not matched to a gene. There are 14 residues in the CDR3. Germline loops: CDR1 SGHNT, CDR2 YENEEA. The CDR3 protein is CASSSGQGTDTQYF. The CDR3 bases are TGTGCCAGCAGCTCCGGACAGGGCACAGATACGCAGTATTTT.

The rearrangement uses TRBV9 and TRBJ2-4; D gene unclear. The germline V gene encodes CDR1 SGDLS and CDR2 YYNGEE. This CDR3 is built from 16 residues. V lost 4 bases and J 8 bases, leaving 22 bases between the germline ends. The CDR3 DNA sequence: TGTGCCAGCAGCCTCCATGGTGGGCCCAAGAATGACATTCAGTACTTC. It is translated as CASSLHGGPKNDIQYF.

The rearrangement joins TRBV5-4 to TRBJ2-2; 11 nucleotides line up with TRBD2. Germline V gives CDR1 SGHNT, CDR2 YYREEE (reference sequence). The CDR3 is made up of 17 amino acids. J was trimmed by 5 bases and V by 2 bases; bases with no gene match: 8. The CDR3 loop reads CASSFLTSGDRTGELFF. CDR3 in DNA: TGTGCCAGCAGCTTCCTGACTAGCGGGGACCGGACCGGGGAGCTGTTTTTT. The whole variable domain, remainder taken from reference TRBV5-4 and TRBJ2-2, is ETGVTQSPTHLIKTRGQQVTLRCSSQSGHNTVSWYQQALGQGPQFIFQYYREEENGRGNFPPRFSGLQFPNYSSELNVNALELDDSALYLCASSFLTSGDRTGELFFGEGSRLTVL.

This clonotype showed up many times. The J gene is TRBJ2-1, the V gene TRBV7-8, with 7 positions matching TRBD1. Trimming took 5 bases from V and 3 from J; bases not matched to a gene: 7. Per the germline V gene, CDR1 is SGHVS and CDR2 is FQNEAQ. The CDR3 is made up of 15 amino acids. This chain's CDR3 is CASSPRTGHYNEQFF. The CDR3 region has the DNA TGTGCCAGCAGCCCTCGGACAGGACACTACAATGAGCAGTTCTTC.

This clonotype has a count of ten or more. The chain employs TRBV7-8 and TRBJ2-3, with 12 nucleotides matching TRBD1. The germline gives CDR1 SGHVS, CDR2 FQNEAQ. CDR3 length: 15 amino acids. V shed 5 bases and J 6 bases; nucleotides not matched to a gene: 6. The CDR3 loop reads CASSTPGQGADTQYF. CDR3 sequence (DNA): TGTGCCAGCAGCACACCGGGACAGGGGGCGGATACGCAGTATTTT.